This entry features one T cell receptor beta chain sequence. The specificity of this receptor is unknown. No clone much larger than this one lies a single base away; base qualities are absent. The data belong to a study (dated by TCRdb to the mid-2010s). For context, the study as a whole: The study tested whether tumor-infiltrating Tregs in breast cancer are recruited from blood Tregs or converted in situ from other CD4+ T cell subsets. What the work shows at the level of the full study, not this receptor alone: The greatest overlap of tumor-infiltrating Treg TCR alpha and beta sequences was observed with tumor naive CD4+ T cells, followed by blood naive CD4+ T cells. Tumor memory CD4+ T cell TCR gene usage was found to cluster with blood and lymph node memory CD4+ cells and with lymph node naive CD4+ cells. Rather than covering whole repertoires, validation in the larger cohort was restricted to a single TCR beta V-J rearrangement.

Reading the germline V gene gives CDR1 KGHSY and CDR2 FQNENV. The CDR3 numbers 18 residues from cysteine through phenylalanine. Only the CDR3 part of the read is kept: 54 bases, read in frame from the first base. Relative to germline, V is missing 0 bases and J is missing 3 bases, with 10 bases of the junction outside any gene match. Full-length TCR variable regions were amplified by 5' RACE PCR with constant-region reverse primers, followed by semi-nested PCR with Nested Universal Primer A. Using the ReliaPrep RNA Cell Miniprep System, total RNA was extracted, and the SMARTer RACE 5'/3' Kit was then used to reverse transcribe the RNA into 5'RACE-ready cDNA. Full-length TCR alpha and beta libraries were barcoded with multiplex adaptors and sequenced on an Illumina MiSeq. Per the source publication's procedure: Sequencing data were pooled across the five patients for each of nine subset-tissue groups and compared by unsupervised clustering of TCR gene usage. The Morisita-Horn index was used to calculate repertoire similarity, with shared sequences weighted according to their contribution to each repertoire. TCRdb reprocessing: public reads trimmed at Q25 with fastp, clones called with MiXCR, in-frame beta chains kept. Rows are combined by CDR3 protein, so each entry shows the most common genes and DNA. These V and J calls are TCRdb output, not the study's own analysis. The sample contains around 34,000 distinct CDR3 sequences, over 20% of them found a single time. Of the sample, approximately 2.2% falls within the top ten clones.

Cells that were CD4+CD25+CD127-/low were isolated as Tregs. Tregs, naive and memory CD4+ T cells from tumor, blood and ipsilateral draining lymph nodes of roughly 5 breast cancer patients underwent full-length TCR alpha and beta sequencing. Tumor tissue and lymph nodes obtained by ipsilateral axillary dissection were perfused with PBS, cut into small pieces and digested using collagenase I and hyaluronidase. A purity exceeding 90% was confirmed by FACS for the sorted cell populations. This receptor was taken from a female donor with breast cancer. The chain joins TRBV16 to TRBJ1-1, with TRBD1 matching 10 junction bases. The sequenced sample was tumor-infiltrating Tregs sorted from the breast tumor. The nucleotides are TGTGCCAGCAGCCAATCGGGACAGGGGCCAAGAGGGGACACTGAAGCTTTCTTT. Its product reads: CASSQSGQGPRGDTEAFF.